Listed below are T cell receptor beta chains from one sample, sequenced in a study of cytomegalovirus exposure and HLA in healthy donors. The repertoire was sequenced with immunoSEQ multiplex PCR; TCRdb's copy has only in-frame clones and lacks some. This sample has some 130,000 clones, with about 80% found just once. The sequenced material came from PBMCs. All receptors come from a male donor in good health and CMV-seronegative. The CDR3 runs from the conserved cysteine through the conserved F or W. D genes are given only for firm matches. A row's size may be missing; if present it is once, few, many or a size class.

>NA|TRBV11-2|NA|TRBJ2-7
CASSLVTGKNYEQYF
TGTGCCAGCAGCTTAGTGACCGGTAAGAACTACGAGCAGTACTTC
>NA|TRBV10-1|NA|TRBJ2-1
CASSDDSSEQFF
TGCGCCAGCAGTGATGACTCCAGTGAGCAGTTCTTC
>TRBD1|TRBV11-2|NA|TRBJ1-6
CASSPRLGGNSPLHF
TGTGCCAGCAGCCCCCGTTTAGGGGGCAATTCACCCCTCCACTTT
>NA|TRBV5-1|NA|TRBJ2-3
CASSRTSSGDTQYF
TGCGCCAGCAGCAGAACTAGCTCGGGAGATACGCAGTATTTT
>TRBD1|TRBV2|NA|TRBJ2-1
CASMPGQGGEQFF
TGTGCCAGCATGCCGGGACAGGGTGGTGAGCAGTTCTTC
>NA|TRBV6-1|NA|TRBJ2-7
CASSSLDRSEQYF
TGTGCCAGCAGTTCTCTAGACCGCTCGGAGCAGTACTTC
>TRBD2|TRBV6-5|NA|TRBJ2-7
CASSYSPAGGSYEQYF
TGTGCCAGCAGTTACTCGCCAGCGGGGGGCTCCTACGAGCAGTACTTC
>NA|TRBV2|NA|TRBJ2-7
CASRRGPSYEQYF
TGTGCCAGCAGGCGGGGACCCTCCTACGAGCAGTACTTC
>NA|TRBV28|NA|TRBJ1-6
CASSPHGAGSYNSPLHF
TGTGCCAGCAGTCCCCACGGCGCGGGCTCCTATAATTCACCCCTCCACTTT
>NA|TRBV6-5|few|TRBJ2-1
CASRGTGSYNEQFF
TGTGCCAGCAGGGGAACAGGGTCCTACAATGAGCAGTTCTTC
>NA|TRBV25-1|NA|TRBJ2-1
CASSEGGAVTSSYNEQFF
TGTGCCAGCAGTGAAGGTGGAGCGGTTACTAGCTCCTACAATGAGCAGTTCTTC
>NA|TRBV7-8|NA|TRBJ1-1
CASSLEQDVVEAFF
TGTGCCAGCAGCTTAGAACAGGACGTGGTGGAAGCTTTCTTT
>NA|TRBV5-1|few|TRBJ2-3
CASSLFRGGSTDTQYF
TGCGCCAGCAGCCTTTTTCGGGGAGGAAGCACAGATACGCAGTATTTT
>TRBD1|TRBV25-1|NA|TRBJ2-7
CASSVTGGPYEQYF
TGTGCCAGCAGTGTTACAGGGGGCCCCTACGAGCAGTACTTC
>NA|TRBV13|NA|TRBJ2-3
CASSFSVPDTQYF
TGTGCCAGCAGCTTCAGTGTCCCAGATACGCAGTATTTT
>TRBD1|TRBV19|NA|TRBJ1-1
CASSLGQGSEAFF
TGTGCCAGTAGTTTGGGACAGGGGTCTGAAGCTTTCTTT
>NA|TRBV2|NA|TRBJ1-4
CAVGLFGQGNNEKLFF
TGTGCCGTCGGGCTATTCGGGCAGGGAAATAATGAAAAACTGTTTTTT
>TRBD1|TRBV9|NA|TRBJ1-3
CASSETGRQGHAGNTIYF
TGTGCCAGCAGCGAGACGGGCCGACAGGGACACGCTGGAAACACCATATATTTT
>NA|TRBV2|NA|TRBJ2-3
CASRGGTSTDTQYF
TGTGCCAGCAGAGGCGGGACTAGCACAGATACGCAGTATTTT
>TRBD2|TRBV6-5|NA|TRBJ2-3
CASSYARGGAPDTQYF
TGTGCCAGCAGTTACGCACGCGGGGGGGCCCCAGATACGCAGTATTTT
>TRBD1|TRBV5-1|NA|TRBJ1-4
CASRGAGQVNEKLFF
TGCGCCAGCAGGGGTGCGGGACAGGTTAATGAAAAACTGTTTTTT
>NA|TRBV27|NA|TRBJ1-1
CASSLVSGRGGEAFF
TGTGCCAGCAGTTTAGTCTCCGGGCGGGGGGGTGAAGCTTTCTTT
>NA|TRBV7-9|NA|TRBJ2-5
CASSLEGVTNQETQYF
TGTGCCAGCAGCTTAGAAGGGGTGACAAACCAAGAGACCCAGTACTTC
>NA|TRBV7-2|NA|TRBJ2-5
CASSPRLGAVGETQYF
TGTGCCAGCAGCCCTAGGCTGGGGGCGGTGGGAGAGACCCAGTACTTC
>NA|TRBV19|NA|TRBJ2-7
CASSTGDRNEQYF
TGTGCCAGTAGTACAGGGGATCGGAACGAGCAGTACTTC
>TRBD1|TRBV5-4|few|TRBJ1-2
CASSSQGAGYGYTF
TGTGCCAGCAGTTCGCAGGGGGCGGGCTATGGCTACACCTTC
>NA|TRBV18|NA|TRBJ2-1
CASSPPTRTDEQFF
TGTGCCAGCTCACCACCGACCAGGACTGACGAGCAGTTCTTC
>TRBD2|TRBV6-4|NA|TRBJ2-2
CASSAASGSTGELFF
TGTGCCAGCAGTGCCGCTAGCGGGAGCACCGGGGAGCTGTTTTTT
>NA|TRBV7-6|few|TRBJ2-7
CASSRGVSREQYF
TGTGCCAGCAGCAGGGGTGTGAGTCGCGAGCAGTACTTC
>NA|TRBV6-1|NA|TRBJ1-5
CASSEPQVSNQPQHF
TGTGCCAGCAGTGAGCCACAGGTTAGCAATCAGCCCCAGCATTTT
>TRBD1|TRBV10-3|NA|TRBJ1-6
CAISEGTGSSPLHF
TGTGCCATCAGTGAAGGGACAGGGAGTTCACCCCTCCACTTT
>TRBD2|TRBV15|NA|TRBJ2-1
CATSRWTSGTKGEQFF
TGTGCCACCAGCCGTTGGACTAGCGGGACCAAGGGTGAGCAGTTCTTC
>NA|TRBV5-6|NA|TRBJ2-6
CASSLIGQLSGANVLTF
TGTGCCAGCAGCTTGATAGGACAGCTCTCTGGGGCCAACGTCCTGACTTTC
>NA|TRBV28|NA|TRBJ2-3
CASSTSGQITDTQYF
TGTGCCAGCAGTACCTCGGGACAAATCACAGATACGCAGTATTTT
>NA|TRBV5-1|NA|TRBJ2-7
CASGFIDSGSPVYEQYF
TGCGCCAGCGGGTTTATCGATAGCGGATCTCCGGTTTACGAGCAGTACTTC
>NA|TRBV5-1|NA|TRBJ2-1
CASSLATGPEQFF
TGCGCCAGCAGCTTGGCTACGGGTCCTGAGCAGTTCTTC
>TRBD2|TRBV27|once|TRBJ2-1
CASSSPPSGGHEQFF
TGTGCCAGCAGTTCCCCCCCTAGCGGGGGTCATGAGCAGTTCTTC